Each of the 8 T cell receptor beta chains below was sequenced from the same sample in a study of blood T cell repertoires in COVID-19. The assay was immunoSEQ multiplex PCR, and TCRdb's table has in-frame clones only and misses some. The sample includes around 140,000 clones, approximately 90% seen only once; the top ten take over 0.75%. Sequencing used peripheral blood. Every receptor here comes from a woman in her forties or fifties with acute or convalescent COVID-19.

The chain links TRBV19 to TRBJ2-3, with TRBD1 matching 11 bases. This CDR3 is 14 amino acids long. Germline V CDR1 and CDR2: LNHDA, SQIVND (reference sequence). The trim removed 9 bases at V and 6 bases at J, leaving 8 bases unmatched. The CDR3 region has the DNA TGTGCCAGCACCGGGACAGGGGGTTCCGATACGCAGTATTTT. It codes for CASTGTGGSDTQYF.

The DNA for the CDR3 is TGCAGCGTTGAAGATTCCCTGGCGGTGGGAGATACGCAGTATTTT. Translation gives CSVEDSLAVGDTQYF. This chain uses TRBV29-1 with TRBJ2-3; D not resolved. Germline values: CDR1 SQVTM, CDR2 ANQGSEA. V shed 0 bases and J shed 5 bases, with 15 bases lying between them. This CDR3 has 15 residues.

This chain uses TRBV18 with TRBJ1-1, with D unclear. The germline gives CDR1 KGHSH, CDR2 LQKENI. CDR3 size: 15 residues. V was shortened by 3 bases and J by 5 bases, with 16 bases between the two germline ends. The CDR3 DNA follows: TGTGCCAGCTCACCCCTTGGAGGGCAAGAGACTGAAGCTTTCTTT. It encodes CASSPLGGQETEAFF.

The chain is built from TRBV24-1 and TRBJ2-1, with 13 positions matching TRBD2. The CDR3 spans 16 residues. The germline gives CDR1 KGHDR, CDR2 SFDVKD. J gave up 8 bases and V 1 base, and 4 bases lay outside the gene matches. CDR3 loop: CATSDLLAGGPYEQFF. The CDR3 DNA is TGTGCCACCAGTGATTTACTAGCGGGAGGGCCTTATGAGCAGTTCTTC.

This clone was observed many times. The CDR3 here is CASSYGTEQTDYGYTF. Written as DNA, the CDR3 is TGTGCCAGCAGCTACGGGACAGAGCAAACGGACTATGGCTACACCTTC. The J gene is TRBJ1-2, the V gene TRBV6-6; 7 bases match TRBD1. The germline CDR1 and CDR2 sequences are MNHNY and SVGAGI (reference sequence). The CDR3 spans 16 residues. V shed 6 bases, J shed 3 bases, and the junction held 13 bases outside the gene matches.

The chain joins TRBV23-1 to TRBJ1-5, with 8 positions matching TRBD1. TRBV23-1 is an ORF for which the function is uncertain. V was pared by 5 bases and J by 0 bases, with 9 bases of the junction left unmatched. This CDR3 comprises 17 residues. The DNA of the CDR3 is TGCGCCAGCAGTTTCCTGACAGGGGAAGATAGCAATCAGCCCCAGCATTTT. Translating it yields CASSFLTGEDSNQPQHF.

This clone occurred once. The chain is built from TRBV3-1 (or the pseudogene TRBV3-2) and TRBJ2-5; D remains unclear. Trimming removed 0 bases from V and 1 base from J, with 9 bases in between. The CDR3 sequence is 15 residues long. Germline V gene lookup returns CDR1 LGHDT and CDR2 YNNKEL (reference sequence). CDR3 protein: CASSQDAGAQETQYF. The DNA of the CDR3 is TGTGCCAGCAGCCAAGACGCAGGTGCCCAAGAGACCCAGTACTTC.

The chain couples TRBV7-2 to TRBJ2-3; weak D call: TRBD2 (5 bases). CDR3 size: 13 residues. V was shortened by 4 bases and J by 13 bases, with 18 bases between the two germline ends. In germline, CDR1 is SGHTA, CDR2 FQGNSA. CDR3 DNA: TGTGCCAGCAGCTCCTCGTCAGAGGGTGCCAAGTATTTT. Translating gives CASSSSSEGAKYF.